Below are 24 T cell receptor beta chains sequenced from a single sample in a study of T-cell reconstitution after alpha-beta-depleted transplantation in children. A library of TCRbeta sequences, prepared with unique molecular identifiers, was generated. MiXCR was run by TCRdb on the PCR reads, yielding one entry per CDR3 protein. The data hold approximately 70,000 distinct CDR3 sequences, with 4.9% observed a single time. The source material was PBMCs, mostly from graft donor cells, sampled 180 days after TCRalphabeta/CD19-depleted stem cell transplant. These receptors were taken from a boy less than two years old who had a stem cell transplant for acute myeloid leukemia, so the T cells may come from the graft donor.

This clonotype was detected ten times or more. The gene calls are TRBV12-3 or TRBV12-4 and TRBJ2-1, with 14 bases matching TRBD2. Unmatched junction bases numbered 6, after V lost 5 bases and J lost 0 bases. CDR3 length equals 18 residues. CDR3 DNA: TGTGCCAGCAGTCCCGGGACTAGCGGGGGCCCCTCCTACAATGAGCAGTTCTTC. Translated, it gives CASSPGTSGGPSYNEQFF.

In its sample, this clonotype was seen many times. The chain is built from TRBV12-3 or TRBV12-4 and TRBJ1-4; tentative D call: TRBD1 (5 bases). V lost 5 bases, J lost 4 bases, and 14 bases lay in between. The length of the CDR3 is 15 residues. Here the CDR3 reads CASSPGRRFNEKLFF. The CDR3 DNA reads TGTGCCAGCAGTCCGGGACGGAGGTTTAATGAAAAACTGTTTTTT.

This clonotype was recorded many times. The chain is built from TRBV15 and TRBJ2-5; 10 bases map to TRBD2. The CDR3 totals 16 residues. Germline V gene data show CDR1 as LNHNV and CDR2 as YYDKDF (reference sequence). The V segment lost 1 base and the J segment 5 bases; nucleotides outside the gene matches: 7. CDR3 in amino acids: CATSRVQAGGLETQYF. The CDR3 DNA follows: TGTGCCACCAGCAGAGTTCAAGCGGGGGGGCTGGAGACCCAGTACTTC.

The sample holds many counts of this clonotype. The V gene is TRBV29-1, the J gene TRBJ2-1; no clear D. The V gene lost 4 bases and the J gene lost 5 bases, with 12 bases spanning the gap. This CDR3 is built from 13 residues. In germline, CDR1 is SQVTM, CDR2 ANQGSEA. The CDR3 spells CSVGALGHNEQFF. The CDR3 nucleotides are TGCAGCGTTGGGGCCTTAGGACACAATGAGCAGTTCTTC.

This clonotype was counted at least ten times. This chain connects TRBV6-2 or TRBV6-3 to TRBJ2-1; D not resolved. Trimming took off 4 bases at V and 8 bases at J, with 6 bases between the two ends. Germline V gene sequence: CDR1 MNHEY, CDR2 SVGEGT. CDR3 length: 11 amino acids. The CDR3, as DNA: TGTGCCAGCAGTTCACTCTATGAGCAGTTCTTC. This codes for CASSSLYEQFF.

This clonotype was picked up many times. The chain is built from TRBV7-9 and TRBJ1-4; the D is unclear. The CDR3 has 15 residues. The V gene's germline CDR1 is SEHNR and CDR2 FQNEAQ (reference sequence). V lost 6 bases and J 5 bases, leaving 16 bases between the germline ends. The CDR3 DNA follows: TGTGCCAGCAGTCAAACGTCACAGTGGAATGAAAAACTGTTTTTT. It translates to CASSQTSQWNEKLFF.

This clonotype was recorded many times. The V and J genes are TRBV4-1 and TRBJ2-5, with D perhaps matching TRBD1 (5 bases). The CDR3 length is 14 residues. Germline CDR1 is MGHRA and CDR2 is YSYEKL. V gave up 0 bases and J gave up 3 bases, with 8 bases separating them. The DNA for the CDR3 is TGCGCCAGCAGCCAAGATCAACAGGAAGAGACCCAGTACTTC. This encodes CASSQDQQEETQYF.

This clonotype appeared many times. V usage is TRBV10-3 and J usage is TRBJ2-1, with TRBD2 matching over 8 bases. This CDR3 contains 17 residues. The germline V gene encodes CDR1 ENHRY and CDR2 SYGVKD. Trimming cost V 0 bases and J 6 bases; bases outside gene matches: 10. CDR3 sequence (DNA): TGTGCCATCAGTGAGTCGGGAATAGCGGGGCCCTCCAATGAGCAGTTCTTC. Encoded protein: CAISESGIAGPSNEQFF.

This clonotype was seen many times. The V and J genes are TRBV6-2 or TRBV6-3 and TRBJ2-1; 8 positions agree with TRBD2. With V trimmed by 6 bases and J by 3 bases, 7 bases remained unmatched. CDR1 is MNHEY, CDR2 SVGEGT, per germline. This CDR3 spans 15 amino acids. CDR3 DNA: TGTGCCAGCAGCCGAAGCGGGGGACGCTACAATGAGCAGTTCTTC. This translates into CASSRSGGRYNEQFF.

This clonotype was counted many times. The rearrangement uses TRBV12-3 or TRBV12-4 and TRBJ2-4; either TRBD1 or TRBD2 may fit D (5 bases each). V lost 2 bases and J 0 bases, leaving 11 bases between the germline ends. The CDR3 covers 16 residues. The CDR3 reads CASSLQGVLAKNIQYF. The CDR3 coding sequence is TGTGCCAGCAGTTTACAGGGAGTTCTAGCCAAAAACATTCAGTACTTC.

This clonotype has ten or more counts. The J gene is TRBJ1-1, the V gene TRBV11-2; 7 positions agree with TRBD1. Germline CDR1 reads SGHAT; CDR2 reads FQNNGV. After removal of 5 bases from V and 8 bases from J, the junction contained 5 bases not matched to a gene. The CDR3 has 12 amino acids. The CDR3 DNA sequence: TGTGCCAGCAGCCGCGGACAGGTCGAAGCTTTCTTT. Its protein product is CASSRGQVEAFF. Combining the CDR3 with reference TRBV11-2 and TRBJ1-1 gives the whole variable domain EAGVAQSPRYKIIEKRQSVAFWCNPISGHATLYWYQQILGQGPKLLIQFQNNGVVDDSQLPKDRFSAERLKGVDSTLKIQPAKLEDSAVYLCASSRGQVEAFFGQGTRLTVV.

In regard to this clonotype: It may be a read error: a sequence one base away is much more abundant. The CDR3: CASRLAGHESQYF. The CDR3, as DNA: TGTGCCAGCCGCTTAGCGGGGCATGAGAGCCAGTACTTC. V and J are TRBV5-6 and TRBJ2-5, with 8 bases aligning to TRBD2. This CDR3 has 13 amino acids. Germline V gene lookup returns CDR1 SGHDT and CDR2 YYEEEE.

Notes on this clonotype: Germline and junction disagree at one end, which may indicate a read error. The chain uses TRBV5-4 and TRBJ1-2; a weak D match, TRBD1 (6 bases). In germline, CDR1 is SGHNT, CDR2 YYREEE (reference sequence). The CDR3 is 17 amino acids. CDR3 region: CASSLEDVAGALYGYTF. CDR3 DNA sequence: TGTGCCAGCAGTTTGGAGGATGTTGCGGGGGCATTATATGGCTACACCTTC.

This clonotype appeared many times. V and J are TRBV10-3 and TRBJ2-2; no clear D gene. Germline lookup yields CDR1 ENHRY and CDR2 SYGVKD. The CDR3 is 14 amino acids. V was pared by 8 bases and J by 5 bases, with 15 bases between. In nucleotides, the CDR3 is TGTGCCATCGATAACAATCCATTAACCGGGGAGCTGTTTTTT. It is translated as CAIDNNPLTGELFF.

This clonotype was seen repeatedly, ten times or more. The J gene is TRBJ2-1, the V gene TRBV6-5; 9 positions agree with TRBD2. There are 16 residues in the CDR3. J lost 4 bases, V lost 2 bases, and 6 bases had no gene match. The V gene's germline CDR1 is MNHEY and CDR2 SVGAGI. CDR3 residues: CASSYAGGRVYNEQFF. In DNA form, the CDR3 reads TGTGCCAGCAGTTACGCGGGGGGGAGGGTTTACAATGAGCAGTTCTTC.

This clonotype was seen at least ten times. This chain links TRBV19 with TRBJ1-5; 8 positions match TRBD1. There are 17 residues in the CDR3. The V gene end was trimmed by 4 bases and the J gene end by 2 bases; junction bases not matched to a gene: 10. Germline V gene sequence: CDR1 LNHDA, CDR2 SQIVND (reference sequence). CDR3 amino acids: CASSTRDRITGNQPQHF. The CDR3 coding sequence is TGTGCCAGTAGTACCCGGGACAGGATAACGGGCAATCAGCCCCAGCATTTT.

This clonotype was picked up many times. The chain uses TRBV6-5 and TRBJ2-3; the D gene is possibly TRBD1 (6 bases). Deletions cut 0 bases from V and 4 bases from J, with 11 bases between. The CDR3 contains 15 residues. CDR1 and CDR2 from the germline V gene are MNHEY and SVGAGI. Here the CDR3 DNA reads TGTGCCAGCAGTTACTCCACAGGGTACCCAGATACGCAGTATTTT. The encoded protein is CASSYSTGYPDTQYF.

The table lists this clonotype with many counts. A junction boundary mismatches the germline segment, possibly from a read error. The chain uses TRBV27 and TRBJ2-1, with 14 nucleotides matching TRBD2. The CDR3 is made up of 19 amino acids. Germline CDR1 MNHEY, CDR2 SMNVEV (reference sequence). CDR3 protein: CASSRRLAGGPFSDNEQFF. For the CDR3, the DNA is TGTGCCAGCAGTCGCAGACTAGCGGGGGGGCCATTCTCCGACAATGAGCAGTTCTTC.

This clonotype was found many times. The chain has TRBV12-3 or TRBV12-4 and TRBJ2-1; possibly TRBD2 for D (7 bases). This CDR3 spans 15 amino acids. Trimming removed 5 bases at V and 3 bases at J, with 14 bases between. This CDR3 reads CASSAAGAGYNEQFF. CDR3 in DNA: TGTGCCAGCAGTGCCGCGGGGGCTGGCTACAATGAGCAGTTCTTC.

This clonotype was recorded at least ten times. The chain couples TRBV25-1 to TRBJ2-5, with 7 bases that match TRBD1. Trimming cost V 5 bases and J 5 bases; bases outside gene matches: 8. From germline, CDR1 is MGHDK and CDR2 SYGVNS. This CDR3 comprises 14 residues. CDR3 region: CASSKQGPRETQYF. Here the CDR3 DNA reads TGTGCCAGCAGTAAACAGGGGCCTCGGGAGACCCAGTACTTC.

This clonotype was seen at least ten times. The V call is TRBV20-1, the J call TRBJ2-1, with D tentatively TRBD1 (5 bases). Germline-derived CDR1 and CDR2 are DFQATT and SNEGSKA (reference sequence). The CDR3 has 13 amino acids. V was trimmed by 7 bases and J by 2 bases, leaving 12 bases between them. In DNA, the CDR3 is TGCAGTGGCGTGGCGGACACCTACAATGAGCAGTTCTTC. The encoded protein is CSGVADTYNEQFF.

This clonotype was counted at least ten times. The chain combines TRBV27 with TRBJ2-3, with 13 bases fitting TRBD2. With 5 bases clipped from V and 9 bases from J, the junction kept 11 bases outside the gene matches. The CDR3 loop spans 16 amino acids. The germline gives CDR1 MNHEY, CDR2 SMNVEV (reference sequence). For the CDR3, the DNA is TGTGCCAGCAGTCCCCCACTAGCGGGGGGGCTGGGGACGCAGTATTTT. Translated: CASSPPLAGGLGTQYF.

This sequence joins TRBV5-6 and TRBJ2-1; D is perhaps TRBD1 (5 bases). Trimming cost V 4 bases and J 6 bases, with 17 bases left between them. This CDR3 contains 15 residues. Per germline, CDR1 SGHDT and CDR2 YYEEEE. For the CDR3, the DNA is TGTGCCAGCAGCCCCGTCATCCTCAGGGCCAATGAGCAGTTCTTC. It specifies CASSPVILRANEQFF.

This clonotype was seen repeatedly, ten times or more. The rearrangement joins TRBV20-1 to TRBJ2-5; a possible D gene is TRBD1 (6 bases). The CDR3 is 16 amino acids. The V gene's germline CDR1 is DFQATT and CDR2 SNEGSKA (reference sequence). Trimming stripped 4 bases from V and 2 bases from J, with 20 bases between. CDR3 coding DNA: TGCAGTGCTACCTTTGGGACAACTGGGGGACAAGAGACCCAGTACTTC. Translated: CSATFGTTGGQETQYF.